Following are 15 T cell receptor beta chains from one sample sequenced in a study of blood T cell repertoires in COVID-19. The repertoire was sequenced with immunoSEQ multiplex PCR; TCRdb's copy has only in-frame clones and lacks some. The repertoire includes about 70,000 clones, more than 75% of them detected once, and 29% sits in the top ten. Specimen: peripheral blood. Receptors originate from an elderly woman with active or convalescent COVID-19.

The V gene is TRBV5-1, the J gene TRBJ2-1; the match to TRBD2 covers 7 bases. The CDR3 spans 15 residues. Germline V gives CDR1 SGHRS, CDR2 YFSETQ. J was trimmed by 2 bases and V by 4 bases; bases with no gene match: 6. The CDR3 nucleotides are TGCGCCAGCAGCCCGACTAGCTCTACCTACAATGAGCAGTTCTTC. Amino acid sequence: CASSPTSSTYNEQFF. Drawing the rest from reference TRBV5-1 and TRBJ2-1, the complete variable domain is KAGVTQTPRYLIKTRGQQVTLSCSPISGHRSVSWYQQTPGQGLQFLFEYFSETQRNKGNFPGRFSGRQFSNSRSEMNVSTLELGDSALYLCASSPTSSTYNEQFFGPGTRLTVL.

The chain has TRBV5-8 and TRBJ1-5; D gene ambiguous. Between the trimmed V and J ends, which lost 2 bases and 4 bases, there was a span of 4 bases. The germline CDR1 and CDR2 sequences are SGHTS and YDEGEE. CDR3 size: 12 residues. The CDR3 DNA reads as TGTGCCAGCAGCTTTATAAATCAGCCCCAGCATTTT. Protein: CASSFINQPQHF.

The chain recombines TRBV7-2 with TRBJ2-3; D unclear. CDR1 and CDR2 (germline): SGHTA, FQGNSA. V was cut by 3 bases and J by 0 bases, with 7 bases left in between. This CDR3 comprises 14 residues. CDR3 nucleotide sequence: TGTGCCAGCAGCTTCTATACCAGCACAGATACGCAGTATTTT. Translated, it gives CASSFYTSTDTQYF.

In DNA form, the CDR3 reads TGTGCCATCAGACAGACCCTCCAATATAGCAATCAGCCCCAGCATTTT. Its protein is CAIRQTLQYSNQPQHF. V usage is TRBV6-6 and J usage is TRBJ1-5; TRBD1 is a possible D gene (5 bases). The CDR3 contains 16 residues. From germline, CDR1 is MNHNY and CDR2 SVGAGI (reference sequence). V dropped 10 bases and J dropped 0 bases, with 19 bases sitting between them.

V is TRBV7-2 and J is TRBJ2-7; TRBD1 might be the D (6 bases). Germline V gene data show CDR1 as SGHTA and CDR2 as FQGNSA. The CDR3 is 15 residues long. V lost 5 bases, J lost 2 bases, and 16 bases lay in between. CDR3 residues: CASSPRLRGAYEQYF. The CDR3 region has the DNA TGTGCCAGCAGCCCCCGCCTCAGGGGCGCCTACGAGCAGTACTTC.

The genes are TRBV10-1 and TRBJ2-7; possibly TRBD1 for D (7 bases). Germline V gene sequence: CDR1 WNHNN, CDR2 SYGVQD (reference sequence). Trimming took 5 bases from V and 5 from J, leaving 13 bases between them. The CDR3 has 13 residues. Written as DNA, the CDR3 is TGCGCCAGCAGTTTGTTCAGGGGGGACGAGCAGTACTTC. It codes for CASSLFRGDEQYF.

This chain connects TRBV6-5 to TRBJ2-3; 11 nucleotides line up with TRBD1. The CDR3 extends over 15 amino acids. The germline V gene encodes CDR1 MNHEY and CDR2 SVGAGI. Trimming at V came to 5 bases and at J to 5 bases, leaving 6 bases not matched to a gene. The CDR3 region has the DNA TGTGCCAGCAGTAGGACAGGGGGCGCCGGAGATACGCAGTATTTT. Its translation is CASSRTGGAGDTQYF.

This chain uses TRBV9 with TRBJ2-5; 8 nucleotides agree with TRBD2. The CDR3 sequence is 13 residues long. Losses at the gene ends were 2 bases for V and 6 bases for J; bases not matched to a gene: 3. Germline V gives CDR1 SGDLS, CDR2 YYNGEE. CDR3 residues: CASSVLAGQTQYF. DNA of the CDR3: TGTGCCAGCAGCGTGTTAGCGGGGCAGACCCAGTACTTC. The full variable domain, its missing parts supplied by reference TRBV9 and TRBJ2-5, is DSGVTQTPKHLITATGQRVTLRCSPRSGDLSVYWYQQSLDQGLQFLIQYYNGEERAKGNILERFSAQQFPDLHSELNLSSLELGDSALYFCASSVLAGQTQYFGPGTRLLVL.

The V and J genes are TRBV19 and TRBJ1-1; D is perhaps TRBD1 (6 bases). This CDR3 has 14 residues. With 10 bases removed from V and 5 bases from J, the gap between germline ends came to 20 bases. The V gene's germline CDR1 is LNHDA and CDR2 SQIVND (reference sequence). CDR3: CATTSGQGSTEAFF. CDR3 DNA: TGTGCCACCACGTCGGGGCAGGGGAGTACTGAAGCTTTCTTT.

The chain couples TRBV18 to TRBJ2-2; 8 bases align to TRBD2. The germline gives CDR1 KGHSH, CDR2 LQKENI. V shed 3 bases and J 2 bases; nucleotides not matched to a gene: 8. The CDR3 is 17 amino acids. CDR3 nucleotide sequence: TGTGCCAGCTCACCTGCAGCGGGGGATTTCAACACCGGGGAGCTGTTTTTT. Amino acids: CASSPAAGDFNTGELFF.

The chain is built from TRBV7-2 and TRBJ2-7; TRBD2 aligns across 7 bases. V gave up 1 base and J gave up 3 bases; unmatched junction bases: 12. The CDR3 length is 17 residues. CDR1 and CDR2 (germline): SGHTA, FQGNSA. In nucleotides, the CDR3 is TGTGCCAGCAGCTTAGGGGCCTATGGAGCGGGAAGCTACGAGCAGTACTTC. Its translation is CASSLGAYGAGSYEQYF.

This chain joins TRBV29-1 and TRBJ2-3, with 13 bases aligning to TRBD2. V lost 7 bases and J lost 6; bases outside the gene matches: 10. Germline CDR1 SQVTM, CDR2 ANQGSEA. The CDR3 loop spans 15 amino acids. This chain's CDR3 is CSAMRTSGGRDTQYF. The CDR3 DNA is TGCAGCGCTATGAGGACTAGCGGGGGCCGGGATACGCAGTATTTT.

V gene TRBV29-1 combines with J gene TRBJ1-1, with 8 bases that match TRBD1. The V and J ends lost 7 bases and 3 bases, in that order; junction bases with no gene match: 7. The germline gives CDR1 SQVTM, CDR2 ANQGSEA. This CDR3 comprises 13 residues. The CDR3, as DNA: TGCAGCGGCGCTACAGGGGGGTACACTGAAGCTTTCTTT. Translation: CSGATGGYTEAFF.

The chain has TRBV30 and TRBJ1-2, with D possibly TRBD1 on 6 matching bases. The germline gives CDR1 GTSNPN, CDR2 SVGIG (reference sequence). Trimming cost V 0 bases and J 6 bases, with 14 bases left between them. CDR3 length: 14 residues. CDR3 residues: CAWSVSGRGHGYTF. The CDR3 DNA reads TGTGCCTGGAGTGTATCGGGCAGGGGTCATGGCTACACCTTC.

This chain joins TRBV10-3 and TRBJ2-7; D is ambiguous. This CDR3 spans 13 amino acids. V dropped 3 bases and J dropped 3 bases, with 9 bases sitting between them. Germline values: CDR1 ENHRY, CDR2 SYGVKD. This CDR3 reads CAISEEQVYEQYF. Here the CDR3 DNA reads TGTGCCATCAGTGAAGAGCAGGTCTACGAGCAGTACTTC.